Following are 32 T cell receptor beta chains from one sample sequenced in a study of T cells after yellow fever vaccination (dated by TCRdb to the late 2010s). What this sample's treatment or condition label stands for: live attenuated yellow fever vaccine strain. Library creation used 5' RACE. Sequencing used an Illumina NovaSeq 6000. The public reads were run again by TCRdb, first through fastp at Q25 and then through MiXCR, and only productive beta chains were kept. Each record represents a unique CDR3 protein, reported with the most common genes and DNA among its rows. The table for this sample lists some 150,000 distinct CDR3 sequences; 8% to 13% of them were counted only once. The top ten clonotypes cover 35% to 40% of the sample. Source: CD8+ T cells sorted from PBMCs, taken 15 days after the yellow fever booster vaccination. The receptors were gathered from a man younger than 35 who received the YFV17D yellow fever vaccine.

V is TRBV15 and J is TRBJ2-5; 12 bases line up with TRBD2. V shed 3 bases, J shed 2 bases, and the junction held 7 bases outside the gene matches. Germline V gene sequence: CDR1 LNHNV, CDR2 YYDKDF (reference sequence). The CDR3 runs 17 residues. CDR3 DNA sequence: TGTGCCACCAGCAGGGACTGGACTAGCGGGGTACAAGAGACCCAGTACTTC. It specifies CATSRDWTSGVQETQYF. The full variable domain, in which reference TRBV15 and TRBJ2-5 provide the parts outside the CDR3, is DAMVIQNPRYQVTQFGKPVTLSCSQTLNHNVMYWYQQKSSQAPKLLFHYYDKDFNNEADTPDNFQSRRPNTSFCFLDIRSPGLGDTAMYLCATSRDWTSGVQETQYFGPGTRLLVL.

The chain carries TRBV29-1 and TRBJ2-5; D gene ambiguous. V was pared by 4 bases and J by 5 bases, with 11 bases between. CDR3 length equals 12 residues. CDR1 and CDR2 (germline): SQVTM, ANQGSEA. Written as DNA, the CDR3 is TGCAGCGTTGTAGGAGTCTGGGAGACCCAGTACTTC. It is translated as CSVVGVWETQYF.

V gene TRBV6-5 combines with J gene TRBJ2-3; D remains unclear. This CDR3 is built from 14 residues. The germline CDR1 and CDR2 sequences are MNHEY and SVGAGI. The V and J ends lost 6 bases and 5 bases respectively, with 15 bases between them. In DNA form, the CDR3 reads TGTGCCAGCAGCCCCTTTGATGTGGGAGATACGCAGTATTTT. It translates to CASSPFDVGDTQYF.

This clonotype was observed at least ten times. V usage is TRBV3-1 and J usage is TRBJ2-1, with 8 bases matching TRBD2. The germline V gene has CDR1 LGHDT and CDR2 YNNKEL (reference sequence). J lost 0 bases, V lost 1 base, and 5 bases had no gene match. The CDR3 loop spans 17 amino acids. The CDR3 DNA reads TGTGCCAGCAGCCAAGTTGCGGGGGGCCTCTCCTACAATGAGCAGTTCTTC. This gives the protein CASSQVAGGLSYNEQFF.

This chain joins TRBV6-2 or TRBV6-3 and TRBJ2-7, with 7 bases identical to TRBD1. With 3 bases clipped from V and 4 bases from J, the junction kept 12 bases outside the gene matches. The CDR3 sequence is 16 residues long. The germline V gene encodes CDR1 MNHEY and CDR2 SVGEGT. DNA for the CDR3: TGTGCCAGCAGTTATGAGGGGGCCTACGGAAAATACGAGCAGTACTTC. Translation gives CASSYEGAYGKYEQYF.

This clonotype was recorded a few times. The chain employs TRBV12-3 or TRBV12-4 and TRBJ2-3; 8 bases match TRBD1. V lost 5 bases and J lost 4; bases outside the gene matches: 8. The CDR3 contains 15 residues. The CDR3 DNA reads TGTGCCAGCAGTATAAACAGGGGGTGGGCAGATACGCAGTATTTT. Translated: CASSINRGWADTQYF.

This clonotype has just a few counts. The chain joins TRBV15 to TRBJ2-2, with a weak D call TRBD1 (6 bases). The V end lost 6 bases, the J end lost 4 bases, and 12 bases lay between the germline ends. This CDR3 comprises 14 residues. Germline CDR1 is LNHNV and CDR2 is YYDKDF (reference sequence). In nucleotides, the CDR3 is TGTGCCACCAGTTCGGACAGATCCACCGGGGAGCTGTTTTTT. This encodes CATSSDRSTGELFF.

This clonotype was recorded a few times. The rearrangement links TRBV6-4 to TRBJ2-2; 7 bases map to TRBD1. Germline V lookup: CDR1 MRHNA, CDR2 SNTAGT. The CDR3 totals 14 residues. Germline trimming cut 5 bases from V and 4 bases from J; bases unmatched to any gene: 4. The CDR3 region has the DNA TGTGCCAGCAGTCAGGGACAGCTCACCGGGGAGCTGTTTTTT. It is translated as CASSQGQLTGELFF.

The V and J genes are TRBV7-9 and TRBJ1-4; D unclear. Germline V gene lookup returns CDR1 SEHNR and CDR2 FQNEAQ (reference sequence). The V end was cut by 3 bases, the J end by 12 bases, with 11 bases between. CDR3 size: 12 residues. This CDR3 reads CASSFPTEELFF. As DNA, the CDR3 is TGTGCCAGCAGCTTCCCGACGGAGGAACTGTTTTTT.

This clonotype has ten or more counts. The gene calls are TRBV4-2 and TRBJ2-5, with 9 bases identical to TRBD2. This CDR3 is 15 amino acids long. From germline, CDR1 is LGHNA and CDR2 YNFKEQ. V was pared by 1 base and J by 4 bases, with 4 bases of the junction left unmatched. DNA of the CDR3: TGTGCCAGCAGCCAAGGGACTAGCGAGGGAGAGACCCAGTACTTC. Protein: CASSQGTSEGETQYF.

V gene TRBV6-1 combines with J gene TRBJ1-6; D not certain. The CDR3 totals 12 residues. The germline V gene encodes CDR1 MNHNS and CDR2 SASEGT. The V end lost 10 bases, the J end lost 1 base, and 5 bases lay between the germline ends. CDR3 nucleotide sequence: TGTGCCACGGGATCCTATAATTCACCCCTCCACTTT. Residues: CATGSYNSPLHF.

This clonotype occurred a few times. The gene calls are TRBV4-1 and TRBJ2-2; no definite D call. V was trimmed by 4 bases and J by 1 base, leaving 7 bases between them. There are 14 residues in the CDR3. Germline V gene data show CDR1 as MGHRA and CDR2 as YSYEKL. Written as DNA, the CDR3 is TGCGCCAGCAGCCCCTCCGGGAACACCGGGGAGCTGTTTTTT. Protein product: CASSPSGNTGELFF.

The J gene is TRBJ2-7, the V gene TRBV15; 7 nucleotides align to TRBD1. This CDR3 is built from 14 residues. V dropped 1 base and J dropped 6; count of bases not matched to a gene: 6. Germline V CDR1 and CDR2: LNHNV, YYDKDF (reference sequence). CDR3 in amino acids: CATSRGYRGSEQYF. The CDR3 DNA reads TGTGCCACCAGCAGAGGGTACAGGGGCTCCGAGCAGTACTTC.

This chain joins TRBV5-1 and TRBJ2-1, with TRBD1 matching over 10 bases. The CDR3 has 16 amino acids. With V trimmed by 2 bases and J by 4 bases, 6 bases remained unmatched. Germline loops: CDR1 SGHRS, CDR2 YFSETQ. In nucleotides, the CDR3 is TGCGCCAGCAGCTTAATCGACAGGGGGCTTTACAATGAGCAGTTCTTC. Amino acid sequence: CASSLIDRGLYNEQFF. Combining the CDR3 with reference TRBV5-1 and TRBJ2-1 gives the whole variable domain KAGVTQTPRYLIKTRGQQVTLSCSPISGHRSVSWYQQTPGQGLQFLFEYFSETQRNKGNFPGRFSGRQFSNSRSEMNVSTLELGDSALYLCASSLIDRGLYNEQFFGPGTRLTVL.

This clonotype occurred a few times. This rearrangement joins TRBV11-1 to TRBJ2-5, with D possibly matching TRBD2 (6 bases). Germline CDR1 and CDR2: SGHAT and FQDESV (reference sequence). V was cut by 4 bases and J by 4 bases, with 10 bases left in between. This CDR3 has 13 amino acids. The CDR3: CASSSWRGETQYF. CDR3 in DNA: TGTGCCAGCAGCTCCTGGAGGGGAGAGACCCAGTACTTC.

In its sample, this clonotype was seen many times. V usage is TRBV6-4 and J usage is TRBJ2-2, with D unresolved. In germline, CDR1 is MRHNA, CDR2 SNTAGT. The CDR3 runs to 13 residues. Trimming took off 0 bases at V and 4 bases at J, with 3 bases between the two ends. The chain's CDR3 is CASSDSSTGELFF. The CDR3 DNA sequence: TGTGCCAGCAGTGACTCTAGCACCGGGGAGCTGTTTTTT.

This clonotype was recorded at least ten times. The gene calls are TRBV7-2 and TRBJ2-7, with D possibly TRBD2 on 6 matching bases. V dropped 6 bases and J dropped 6 bases, with 18 bases sitting between them. Germline CDR1 and CDR2: SGHTA and FQGNSA. The CDR3 sequence is 14 residues long. Written as DNA, the CDR3 is TGTGCCAGCAGTTATCCGGGAGCCGCGGGCGAGCAGTACTTC. It encodes CASSYPGAAGEQYF.

The CDR3 DNA sequence: TGTGCCAGCAGTTTTTCCGACTACTTGGGGACCCAGTACTTC. Protein: CASSFSDYLGTQYF. The chain is built from TRBV6-5 and TRBJ2-5; D is possibly TRBD2 (5 bases). V was pared by 4 bases and J by 7 bases, with 16 bases between. Germline V lookup: CDR1 MNHEY, CDR2 SVGAGI. This CDR3 comprises 14 residues.

J is TRBJ2-5 and V is TRBV7-6; 9 bases fit TRBD1. This CDR3 spans 15 amino acids. Germline V CDR1 and CDR2: SGHVS, FNYEAQ. Trimming at V came to 5 bases and at J to 2 bases, leaving 6 bases not matched to a gene. CDR3 amino acids: CASSRWDRDQETQYF. DNA for the CDR3: TGTGCCAGCAGCCGTTGGGACAGGGATCAAGAGACCCAGTACTTC. Full variable domain (remainder filled in from reference TRBV7-6 and TRBJ2-5): GAGVSQSPRYKVTKRGQDVALRCDPISGHVSLYWYRQALGQGPEFLTYFNYEAQQDKSGLPNDRFSAERPEGSISTLTIQRTEQRDSAMYRCASSRWDRDQETQYFGPGTRLLVL.

V usage is TRBV6-5 and J usage is TRBJ1-1; D ambiguous. With 3 bases removed from V and 6 bases from J, the gap between germline ends came to 5 bases. Germline values: CDR1 MNHEY, CDR2 SVGAGI. This CDR3 region has 11 residues. For the CDR3, the DNA is TGTGCCAGCAGTTATGGGGCTGAAGCTTTCTTT. Amino acids: CASSYGAEAFF.

In its sample, this clonotype was seen a few times. The chain is built from TRBV9 and TRBJ1-5; 9 bases map to TRBD1. The germline CDR1 and CDR2 sequences are SGDLS and YYNGEE. The CDR3 extends over 15 amino acids. After removal of 4 bases from V and 5 bases from J, the junction contained 7 bases not matched to a gene. The CDR3 nucleotides are TGTGCCAGCAGCAAAACAGGGGGCAGCGATCAGCCCCAGCATTTT. Its translation is CASSKTGGSDQPQHF.

The sample holds a few counts of this clonotype. This rearrangement joins TRBV6-5 to TRBJ2-2, with D maybe TRBD2 (5 bases). Germline CDR1 and CDR2: MNHEY and SVGAGI. Trimming left V 0 bases short and J 3 bases short, with 8 bases between. CDR3 length: 15 residues. The DNA for the CDR3 is TGTGCCAGCAGTTACTCGTACGGGGACACCGGGGAGCTGTTTTTT. As protein: CASSYSYGDTGELFF.

The gene calls are TRBV7-2 and TRBJ2-5; 11 nucleotides align to TRBD2. The trim removed 5 bases at V and 5 bases at J, leaving 13 bases unmatched. Per the germline V gene, CDR1 is SGHTA and CDR2 is FQGNSA. The CDR3 has 17 residues. Here the CDR3 reads CASSNLWASGGQETQYF. CDR3 bases: TGTGCCAGCAGCAACCTTTGGGCTAGCGGGGGGCAGGAGACCCAGTACTTC.

This clonotype was seen ten or more times. This chain links TRBV14 with TRBJ2-1; D is ambiguous. The V end was cut by 4 bases, the J end by 2 bases, with 3 bases between. Germline CDR1 is SGHDN and CDR2 is FVKESK. The CDR3 is 12 residues long. The CDR3, as DNA: TGTGCCAGCAGCCCCACCTACAATGAGCAGTTCTTC. Translation: CASSPTYNEQFF.

CDR3: CASSLVSTSEETQYF. The DNA of the CDR3 is TGTGCCAGCAGTTTAGTGTCGACTAGCGAAGAGACCCAGTACTTC. This chain uses TRBV12-3 or TRBV12-4 with TRBJ2-5; 8 bases align to TRBD2. The CDR3 spans 15 residues. The J segment lost 3 bases and the V segment lost 1 base, leaving 4 bases of the junction unmatched.

The chain carries TRBV6-2 or TRBV6-3 and TRBJ2-7, with D unresolved. The V gene's germline CDR1 is MNHEY and CDR2 SVGEGT. The CDR3 sequence is 12 residues long. The V gene lost 4 bases and the J gene lost 5 bases, with 9 bases spanning the gap. The CDR3 sequence: CASSSTVHEQYV. The CDR3 coding sequence is TGTGCCAGCAGTTCGACCGTCCACGAGCAGTACGTC.

Only a few counts were recorded for this clonotype. The chain recombines TRBV30 with TRBJ1-4; no reliable D call. Germline lookup yields CDR1 GTSNPN and CDR2 SVGIG (reference sequence). The CDR3 sequence is 14 residues long. Trimming left V 3 bases short and J 10 bases short, with 18 bases between. The CDR3 DNA reads as TGTGCCTGGAGCAAATTGTCTGAGGGAGGAAAACTGTTTTTT. Its translation is CAWSKLSEGGKLFF.

This clonotype turned up a few times. The chain links TRBV7-9 to TRBJ2-1; 12 bases match TRBD1. The CDR3 totals 19 residues. From germline, CDR1 is SEHNR and CDR2 FQNEAQ (reference sequence). V was pared by 1 base and J by 0 bases, with 7 bases of the junction left unmatched. The CDR3 region is CASSLGDRGQTFSYNEQFF. CDR3 nucleotides: TGTGCCAGCAGCTTAGGGGACAGGGGGCAAACGTTCTCCTACAATGAGCAGTTCTTC.

A few counts support this clonotype. V is TRBV19 and J is TRBJ2-1; 13 nucleotides line up with TRBD2. The CDR3 length is 15 residues. Germline assignment: CDR1 LNHDA and CDR2 SQIVND (reference sequence). The ends lost 1 base at V and 13 bases at J; junction bases unmatched: 7. CDR3 region: CASSIGGLAGVDQFF. CDR3 nucleotide sequence: TGTGCCAGTAGTATAGGCGGACTAGCGGGGGTCGATCAGTTCTTC.

The gene calls are TRBV7-3 and TRBJ2-1; the match to TRBD2 covers 8 bases. CDR3 size: 18 residues. V lost 6 bases and J lost 7; bases outside the gene matches: 20. Per germline, CDR1 SGHTA and CDR2 FQGTGA. The DNA for the CDR3 is TGTGCCAGCAGTTACCCCCCGGGCGGGGGGCTGGGTAGGAATGAGCAGTTCTTC. Its translation: CASSYPPGGGLGRNEQFF.

This chain links TRBV21-1 with TRBJ2-2; the listed D gene, TRBD1, was not tested against the DNA. TRBV21-1 is marked as a pseudogene. CDR3 length equals 17 residues. The CDR3 protein is CASSQTRAGGGTGELFF. DNA of the CDR3: TGTGCCAGCAGCCAAACTCGGGCGGGGGGCGGCACCGGGGAGCTGTTTTTT.

This clonotype was picked up many times. V usage is TRBV2 and J usage is TRBJ2-7; D remains unclear. V gave up 5 bases and J gave up 2 bases, with 10 bases separating them. CDR1 and CDR2 (germline): SNHLY, FYNNEI. The CDR3 has 13 amino acids. CDR3 loop: CASSLHTTYEQYV. The CDR3 nucleotides read TGTGCCAGCAGTCTGCACACTACCTACGAGCAGTACGTC.